These 13 T cell receptor beta chains were sequenced from one sample in a study of blood T cell repertoires in COVID-19. TCRdb keeps only in-frame clones here, not all; method: immunoSEQ multiplex PCR. Of about 170,000 clones listed, roughly 84% were seen once; the top ten hold 14%. The sequenced sample was peripheral blood. The receptors originated from a man aged 18-30 years with active or convalescent COVID-19.

The chain has TRBV2 and TRBJ2-2, with TRBD1 as a possible D gene (6 bases). V was cut by 5 bases and J by 5 bases, with 9 bases left in between. CDR1 is SNHLY and CDR2 is FYNNEI in the germline V gene. The length of the CDR3 is 13 residues. The CDR3 sequence is CASSQGWTGELFF. CDR3 sequence (DNA): TGTGCCAGCAGTCAGGGGTGGACCGGGGAGCTGTTTTTT.

The rearrangement uses TRBV5-1 and TRBJ2-1, with 11 bases matching TRBD2. This CDR3 contains 17 residues. The germline V gene has CDR1 SGHRS and CDR2 YFSETQ. V was pared by 6 bases and J by 8 bases, with 16 bases of the junction left unmatched. The CDR3 coding sequence is TGCGCCAGCACCCCCCGGTTTAGCGGGAGGGCCTTGGATGAGCAGTTCTTC. This sequence encodes CASTPRFSGRALDEQFF.

The V gene is TRBV6-5, the J gene TRBJ1-5; no reliable D call. CDR1 and CDR2 (germline): MNHEY, SVGAGI. V was cut by 5 bases and J by 5 bases, with 10 bases left in between. This CDR3 is built from 13 residues. The DNA for the CDR3 is TGTGCCAGCAGTCCAAATAGAGATCAGCCCCAGCATTTT. Translated: CASSPNRDQPQHF.

The CDR3 spells CASSLGTGGNEQYF. The DNA of the CDR3 is TGCGCCAGCAGCTTGGGGACAGGGGGCAACGAGCAGTACTTC. The rearrangement uses TRBV5-1 and TRBJ2-7, with 11 bases that match TRBD1. Germline CDR1 and CDR2: SGHRS and YFSETQ. The CDR3 sequence is 14 residues long. Trimming at V came to 0 bases and at J to 5 bases, leaving 1 base not matched to a gene.

This rearrangement joins TRBV3-1 (or the pseudogene TRBV3-2) to TRBJ2-3; D call uncertain. The CDR3 is made up of 17 amino acids. Germline CDR1 LGHDT, CDR2 YNNKEL (reference sequence). V was trimmed by 0 bases and J by 1 base, leaving 14 bases between them. CDR3 bases: TGTGCCAGCAGCCAAGATCGTGGTGCGGTAGGCACAGATACGCAGTATTTT. Translated, it gives CASSQDRGAVGTDTQYF.

This rearrangement joins TRBV7-2 to TRBJ1-2; unclear D gene. This CDR3 region has 13 residues. The V and J ends lost 1 base and 2 bases respectively, with 5 bases between them. CDR1 is SGHTA and CDR2 is FQGNSA in the germline V gene. The CDR3 DNA reads TGTGCCAGCAGCTTAGACAGCAACTATGGCTACACCTTC. It codes for CASSLDSNYGYTF.

The V and J genes are TRBV29-1 and TRBJ1-1; no reliable D call. CDR3 length: 15 residues. Per germline, CDR1 SQVTM and CDR2 ANQGSEA. V was shortened by 7 bases and J by 4 bases, with 22 bases between the two germline ends. The chain's CDR3 is CSGEGTARRATEAFF. The CDR3 nucleotides are TGCAGCGGAGAGGGTACAGCCCGTAGGGCCACTGAAGCTTTCTTT.

J is TRBJ2-6 and V is TRBV4-2; TRBD2 aligns across 12 bases. The CDR3 has 19 residues. The germline gives CDR1 LGHNA, CDR2 YNFKEQ. V shed 1 base, J shed 0 bases, and the junction held 4 bases outside the gene matches. DNA for the CDR3: TGTGCCAGCAGCCAAGGGACTAGCGGGGTCGTCTCTGGGGCCAACGTCCTGACTTTC. Protein product: CASSQGTSGVVSGANVLTF.

This clone was recorded once. The chain employs TRBV12-5 and TRBJ1-4; unclear D gene. With 5 bases removed from V and 7 bases from J, the gap between germline ends came to 11 bases. The length of the CDR3 is 13 residues. The germline V gene encodes CDR1 LGHNT and CDR2 FRNRAP. DNA of the CDR3: TGTGCTAGTGGTAGAAATGAGGGTGAAAAACTGTTTTTT. Translation: CASGRNEGEKLFF. The full variable domain, with the rest looked up from reference TRBV12-5 and TRBJ1-4, is DARVTQTPRHKVTEMGQEVTMRCQPILGHNTVFWYRQTMMQGLELLAYFRNRAPLDDSGMPKDRFSAEMPDATLATLKIQPSEPRDSAVYFCASGRNEGEKLFFGSGTQLSVL.

V is TRBV11-3 and J is TRBJ2-1, with TRBD1 identical over 9 bases. V lost 1 base and J lost 2; bases outside the gene matches: 9. From germline, CDR1 is SGHNT and CDR2 YENEEA. The CDR3 sequence is 18 residues long. The CDR3 sequence: CASSLAGQGIYPYNEQFF. CDR3 nucleotides: TGTGCCAGCAGCTTAGCTGGACAGGGGATATATCCCTACAATGAGCAGTTCTTC.

Only a few counts were recorded for this clone. This chain joins TRBV4-2 and TRBJ1-4, with a tentative D call TRBD1 (5 bases). This CDR3 is 15 amino acids long. Trimming left V 0 bases short and J 10 bases short, with 15 bases between. Germline-derived CDR1 and CDR2 are LGHNA and YNFKEQ. CDR3 in amino acids: CASSQDRQGGRKLFF. The CDR3, as DNA: TGTGCCAGCAGCCAAGATCGTCAGGGAGGCAGAAAACTGTTTTTT.

The chain employs TRBV6-4 and TRBJ1-6; TRBD1 is a possible D gene (5 bases). Looked up from germline, CDR1 is MRHNA and CDR2 is SNTAGT. The CDR3 has 14 residues. V was shortened by 1 base and J by 9 bases, with 10 bases between the two germline ends. The DNA for the CDR3 is TGTGCCAGCAGTGACTTGGGCAGGGTTTCACCCCTCCACTTT. Translation: CASSDLGRVSPLHF.

The chain couples TRBV11-2 to TRBJ1-6; D ambiguous. Trimming stripped 6 bases from V and 8 bases from J, with 26 bases between. This CDR3 comprises 18 residues. CDR1 is SGHAT and CDR2 is FQNNGV in the germline V gene. The CDR3 nucleotides are TGTGCCAGCAGTCGAACCTGGCGGACTCATCAAGGTGATTCACCCCTCCACTTT. Its translation is CASSRTWRTHQGDSPLHF. Together with reference TRBV11-2 and TRBJ1-6, the CDR3 gives the full variable domain: EAGVAQSPRYKIIEKRQSVAFWCNPISGHATLYWYQQILGQGPKLLIQFQNNGVVDDSQLPKDRFSAERLKGVDSTLKIQPAKLEDSAVYLCASSRTWRTHQGDSPLHFGNGTRLTVT.